This is a list of T cell receptor beta chains from one sample in a study of Graves' ophthalmopathy and Graves' hyperthyroidism. From the multiplex PCR reads, TCRdb called clonotypes with MiXCR, one entry per CDR3 protein. Of 450,000 to 600,000 distinct CDR3 sequences in the sample, just under 40% were seen once. The material sequenced was peripheral blood or thyroid tissue (not recorded which). These receptors were obtained from an adult man with Graves' hyperthyroidism. The CDR3 runs from the conserved cysteine through the conserved F or W. D genes are given only for firm matches. Clone size is given for some rows only: seen once, a few or many times, or a class if the clone is expanded.

j_gene,d_gene,abundance,v_gene,CDR3aa,CDR3nt
TRBJ1-3,.,many,TRBV20-1,CSASEGAGNTIYF,TGCAGTGCTAGTGAAGGGGCCGGAAACACCATATATTTT
TRBJ1-2,TRBD1,many,TRBV2,CASSLQGNGYTF,TGTGCCAGCAGTCTACAGGGGAATGGCTACACCTTC
TRBJ2-7,TRBD2,many,TRBV24-1,CATSDPGLAGGEQYF,TGTGCCACCAGTGATCCGGGACTAGCGGGAGGCGAGCAGTACTTC
TRBJ2-1,.,few,TRBV9,CASSLDGPLDEQFF,TGTGCCAGCAGCTTAGACGGGCCCCTCGATGAGCAGTTCTTC
TRBJ1-2,.,.,TRBV18,CASSPESYNYGYTF,TGTGCCAGCTCACCCGAGTCTTACAACTATGGCTACACCTTC
TRBJ2-2,.,.,TRBV5-4,CASSPRQGVGKLFF,TGTGCCAGCAGCCCTCGGCAGGGAGTCGGGAAGCTGTTTTTT
TRBJ2-2,.,.,TRBV20-1,CSASEGFTGELFF,TGCAGTGCTAGTGAGGGGTTCACCGGGGAGCTGTTTTTT
TRBJ1-1,TRBD1,many,TRBV18,CASSGTGGTEAFF,TGTGCCAGCTCCGGGACAGGGGGCACTGAAGCTTTCTTT
TRBJ2-7,TRBD1,few,TRBV9,CASSLRTGAAYEQYF,TGTGCCAGCAGTTTAAGGACAGGGGCGGCCTACGAGCAGTACTTC
TRBJ2-1,TRBD2,.,TRBV7-8,CASSLGTSEGEQFF,TGTGCCAGCAGCTTAGGGACTAGCGAAGGTGAGCAGTTCTTC
TRBJ1-5,TRBD1,many,TRBV5-1,CASRADRHDQPQHF,TGCGCCAGCAGGGCGGACAGGCACGATCAGCCCCAGCATTTT
TRBJ1-3,.,many,TRBV20-1,CSAQDPGGYTIYF,TGCAGTGCGCAGGACCCTGGCGGGTACACCATATATTTT
TRBJ1-1,.,many,TRBV6-5,CASSRWDGNTEAFF,TGTGCCAGCAGCCGATGGGACGGGAACACTGAAGCTTTCTTT
TRBJ1-2,.,.,TRBV29-1,CSVVITGGYTF,TGCAGCGTCGTCATAACAGGGGGCTACACCTTC
TRBJ2-5,TRBD2,many,TRBV25-1,CASSEYPGSGTTRETQYF,TGTGCCAGCAGTGAATACCCGGGTAGCGGGACGACTAGGGAGACCCAGTACTTC
TRBJ1-6,.,many,TRBV7-9,CASSGTGSYNSPLHF,TGTGCCAGCAGCGGCACGGGGTCCTATAATTCACCCCTCCACTTT
TRBJ1-2,TRBD1,many,TRBV7-2,CASSLTDRGLANYGYTF,TGTGCCAGCAGCCTCACGGACAGGGGTTTAGCTAACTATGGCTACACCTTC
TRBJ2-5,.,many,TRBV7-3,CASSSRGGQGAKTQYF,TGTGCCAGCAGTAGTCGGGGGGGACAGGGCGCGAAGACCCAGTACTTC
TRBJ2-5,.,many,TRBV6-5,CASSRGDNQETQYF,TGTGCCAGCAGTCGAGGGGACAACCAAGAGACCCAGTACTTC
TRBJ1-2,.,.,TRBV2,CASIKSRGIKYGCTF,TGTGCCAGCATAAAGTCGCGGGGGATTAAATATGGCTGCACCTTC
TRBJ2-2,TRBD1,.,TRBV5-4,CASSPTGTGITGELFF,TGTGCCAGCAGCCCAACCGGGACAGGAATCACCGGGGAGCTGTTTTTT
TRBJ2-7,TRBD1,many,TRBV30,CAWGDRFYEQYF,TGTGCCTGGGGGGACAGGTTTTACGAGCAGTACTTC
TRBJ1-6,TRBD1,once,TRBV2,CASKRIWTGNSPLHF,TGTGCCAGCAAGAGGATCTGGACAGGGAATTCACCCCTCCACTTT
TRBJ1-1,.,.,TRBV10-3,CASARGPREAFF,TGTGCCAGTGCCAGGGGTCCTAGAGAAGCTTTCTTT
TRBJ2-1,.,.,TRBV10-3,CAISEEWAGSALVGNEQFF,TGTGCCATCAGTGAGGAATGGGCAGGGTCGGCTCTGGTGGGCAATGAGCAGTTCTTC
TRBJ2-7,.,many,TRBV25-1,CASSGEGPEQYF,TGTGCCAGCAGTGGAGAAGGTCCCGAGCAGTACTTC
TRBJ1-1,.,many,TRBV5-1,CASSPSGPINTEAFF,TGCGCCAGCAGCCCCTCAGGGCCCATTAACACTGAAGCTTTCTTT
TRBJ1-1,TRBD1,.,TRBV18,CASSQTGRGTEAFF,TGTGCCAGCTCACAGACAGGGCGTGGGACTGAAGCTTTCTTT
TRBJ1-1,.,many,TRBV9,CASSVEGGPAFF,TGTGCCAGCAGCGTAGAGGGGGGGCCTGCTTTCTTT
TRBJ1-1,.,.,TRBV18,CASSPRRVSVNTEAFF,TGTGCCAGCTCACCACGCAGGGTATCCGTGAACACTGAAGCTTTCTTT
TRBJ2-3,TRBD2,many,TRBV7-9,CASSHSTSGADTQYF,TGTGCCAGCAGTCACAGTACTAGCGGGGCAGATACGCAGTATTTT
TRBJ2-7,.,.,TRBV14,CASSQDTGLDEQYF,TGTGCCAGCAGCCAAGATACCGGTCTCGACGAGCAGTACTTC
TRBJ1-1,.,many,TRBV29-1,CSVEQNTEAFF,TGCAGCGTTGAACAGAACACTGAAGCTTTCTTT
TRBJ1-6,.,many,TRBV20-1,CSARDETVNSPLHF,TGCAGTGCTAGAGATGAAACGGTTAATTCACCCCTCCACTTT
TRBJ2-2,.,many,TRBV24-1,CATSDLRGGNTGELFF,TGTGCCACCAGTGATTTGCGTGGTGGGAACACCGGGGAGCTGTTTTTT
TRBJ1-5,.,few,TRBV27,CASSLRPGYQPQHF,TGTGCCAGCAGTTTAAGACCCGGCTATCAGCCCCAGCATTTT
TRBJ1-1,.,many,TRBV5-6,CASSLVGIKNTEAFF,TGTGCCAGCAGCTTGGTCGGCATTAAGAACACTGAAGCTTTCTTT
TRBJ2-5,TRBD1,many,TRBV29-1,CSVETGGETQYF,TGCAGCGTTGAGACAGGGGGAGAGACCCAGTACTTC
TRBJ1-4,.,.,TRBV5-5,CASSQGNGRNEKLFF,TGTGCCAGCAGCCAAGGAAACGGACGTAATGAAAAACTGTTTTTT
TRBJ1-4,TRBD1,many,TRBV13,CASSWGQDEKLFF,TGTGCCAGCAGCTGGGGACAGGATGAAAAACTGTTTTTT
TRBJ1-2,TRBD1,many,TRBV12-3/TRBV12-4,CASRWTGAGGYTF,TGTGCCAGCAGGTGGACAGGGGCGGGTGGCTACACCTTC
TRBJ1-3,.,.,TRBV12-3/TRBV12-4,CASSPDLAGNTIYF,TGTGCCAGCAGTCCGGATTTGGCTGGAAACACCATATATTTT
TRBJ1-1,TRBD1,.,TRBV11-3,CASSSRQGSFLTEAFF,TGTGCCAGCAGCTCCCGACAGGGGAGTTTTCTCACTGAAGCTTTCTTT
TRBJ1-1,.,.,TRBV18,CASSPNNLNTEAFF,TGTGCCAGCTCACCCAACAATTTAAACACTGAAGCTTTCTTT
TRBJ1-5,TRBD1,.,TRBV18,CASSPRPTGDNQPQHF,TGTGCCAGCTCCCCAAGGCCTACAGGGGACAATCAGCCCCAGCATTTT
TRBJ2-7,TRBD1,many,TRBV20-1,CSATGQGFYEQYF,TGCAGTGCCACGGGACAGGGCTTTTACGAGCAGTACTTC
TRBJ2-7,.,many,TRBV5-1,CASSLGGTASYEQYF,TGCGCCAGCAGCTTGGGCGGGACAGCTTCCTACGAGCAGTACTTC
TRBJ1-4,.,.,TRBV27,CASRGQLNEKLFF,TGTGCCAGCAGAGGGCAGTTAAATGAAAAACTGTTTTTT
TRBJ2-1,.,.,TRBV9,CASSVGDGEQFF,TGTGCCAGCAGCGTAGGTGATGGTGAGCAGTTCTTC
TRBJ1-2,TRBD1,.,TRBV7-2,CASGFTGTGFNYSYTF,TGTGCCAGCGGCTTTACCGGGACAGGGTTTAACTATAGCTACACCTTC
TRBJ2-5,TRBD1,.,TRBV7-3,CASSLTQGQGETQYF,TGTGCCAGCAGCTTAACGCAGGGACAGGGAGAGACCCAGTACTTC
TRBJ2-2,TRBD2,.,TRBV20-1,CSATKLAGERDGGELFF,TGCAGTGCTACTAAACTAGCGGGAGAGCGTGACGGCGGGGAGCTGTTTTTT
TRBJ2-5,.,.,TRBV24-1,CATSDLRRGSVETQYF,TGTGCCACCAGTGATTTAAGGAGGGGGTCGGTGGAGACCCAGTACTTC
TRBJ2-5,TRBD1,.,TRBV2,CASSFTGTGNTGETQYF,TGTGCCAGCAGCTTCACCGGGACAGGGAACACCGGGGAGACCCAGTACTTC
TRBJ2-5,.,many,TRBV25-1,CASSESLSTTQYF,TGTGCCAGCAGTGAGAGTTTATCGACGACCCAGTACTTC
TRBJ1-5,.,.,TRBV5-1,CASSLVFGSTYEHF,TGCGCCAGCAGCTTGGTTTTCGGATCGACCTACGAGCATTTT
TRBJ1-1,TRBD1,many,TRBV25-1,CASSQGGFEAFF,TGTGCCAGCAGCCAGGGGGGGTTTGAAGCTTTCTTT
TRBJ1-2,.,few,TRBV2,CASSLASRGASGYTF,TGTGCCAGCAGTTTGGCTTCGCGGGGGGCCTCTGGCTACACCTTC
TRBJ2-2,TRBD2,.,TRBV24-1,CATSDHSLAGERAGELFF,TGTGCCACCAGTGACCATAGCCTAGCGGGAGAACGGGCCGGGGAGCTGTTTTTT